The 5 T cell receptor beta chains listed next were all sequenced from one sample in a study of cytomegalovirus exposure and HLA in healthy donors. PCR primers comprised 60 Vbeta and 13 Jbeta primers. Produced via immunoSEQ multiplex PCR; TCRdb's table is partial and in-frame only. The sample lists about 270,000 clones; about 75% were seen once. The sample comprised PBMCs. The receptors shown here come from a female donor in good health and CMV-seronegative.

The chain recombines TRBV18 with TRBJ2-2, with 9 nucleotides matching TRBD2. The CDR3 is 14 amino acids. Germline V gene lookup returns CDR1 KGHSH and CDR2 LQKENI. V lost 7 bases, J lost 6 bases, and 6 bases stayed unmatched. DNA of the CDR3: TGTGCCAGCTGTGCGGGAGGGCCCTCCGGGGAGCTGTTTTTT. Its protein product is CASCAGGPSGELFF.

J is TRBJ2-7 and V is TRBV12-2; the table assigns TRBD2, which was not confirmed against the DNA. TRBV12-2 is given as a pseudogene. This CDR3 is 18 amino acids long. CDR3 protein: CASRSSGTSGPSSYEQYF. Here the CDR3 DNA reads TGTGCAAGTCGCTCAAGCGGGACTAGCGGGCCAAGCTCCTACGAGCAGTACTTC.

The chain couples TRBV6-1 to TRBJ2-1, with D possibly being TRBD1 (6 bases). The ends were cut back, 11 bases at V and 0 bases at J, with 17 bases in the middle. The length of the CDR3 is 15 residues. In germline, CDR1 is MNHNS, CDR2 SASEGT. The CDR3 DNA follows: TGTGCCGCTCGGACAGTCCCGAGCTCCTACAATGAGCAGTTCTTC. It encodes CAARTVPSSYNEQFF.

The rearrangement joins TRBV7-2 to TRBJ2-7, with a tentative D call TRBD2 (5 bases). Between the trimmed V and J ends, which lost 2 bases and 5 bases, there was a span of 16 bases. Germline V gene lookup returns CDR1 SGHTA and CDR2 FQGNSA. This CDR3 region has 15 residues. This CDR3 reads CASSLNPGRRNEQYF. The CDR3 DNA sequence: TGTGCCAGCAGCTTAAACCCCGGCAGGAGGAACGAGCAGTACTTC.

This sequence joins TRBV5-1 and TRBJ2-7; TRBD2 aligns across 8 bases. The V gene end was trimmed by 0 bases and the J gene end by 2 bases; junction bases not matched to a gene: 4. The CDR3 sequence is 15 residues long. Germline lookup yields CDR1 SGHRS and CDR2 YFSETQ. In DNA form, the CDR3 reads TGCGCCAGCAGCTTGGCTAGCGGGTCCGCCTACGAGCAGTACTTC. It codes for CASSLASGSAYEQYF.